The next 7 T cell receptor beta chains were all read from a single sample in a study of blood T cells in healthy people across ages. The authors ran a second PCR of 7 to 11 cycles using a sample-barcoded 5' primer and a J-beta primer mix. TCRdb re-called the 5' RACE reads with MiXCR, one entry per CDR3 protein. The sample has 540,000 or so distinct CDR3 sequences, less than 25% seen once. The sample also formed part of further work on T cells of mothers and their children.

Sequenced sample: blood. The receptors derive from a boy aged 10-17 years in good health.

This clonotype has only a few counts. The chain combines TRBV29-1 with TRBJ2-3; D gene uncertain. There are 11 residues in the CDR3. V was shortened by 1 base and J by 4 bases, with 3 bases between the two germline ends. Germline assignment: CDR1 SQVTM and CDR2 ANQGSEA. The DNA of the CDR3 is TGCAGCGTTGAAGGTCCAGATACGCAGTATTTT. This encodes CSVEGPDTQYF.

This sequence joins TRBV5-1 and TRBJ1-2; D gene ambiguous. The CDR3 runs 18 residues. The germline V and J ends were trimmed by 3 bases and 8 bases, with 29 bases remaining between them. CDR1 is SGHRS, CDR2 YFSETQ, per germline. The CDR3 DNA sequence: TGCGCCAGCAGCTATCGTACCAGCTCCGCGGGGAAGACTGAGGGCTACACCTTC. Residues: CASSYRTSSAGKTEGYTF.

Here the CDR3 reads CATLGAAGANIQYF. DNA for the CDR3: TGTGCCACCCTCGGGGCGGCAGGGGCTAACATTCAGTACTTC. The rearrangement uses TRBV28 and TRBJ2-4; TRBD1 might be the D (6 bases). Germline V gene sequence: CDR1 MDHEN, CDR2 SYDVKM. With 10 bases removed from V and 7 bases from J, the gap between germline ends came to 20 bases. CDR3 length: 14 amino acids.

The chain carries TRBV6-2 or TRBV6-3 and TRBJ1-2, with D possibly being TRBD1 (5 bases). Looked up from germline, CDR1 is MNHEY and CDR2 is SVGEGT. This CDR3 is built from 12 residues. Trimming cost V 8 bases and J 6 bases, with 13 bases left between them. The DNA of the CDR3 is TGTGCCAGCCGGACGGGGGGGAATGGCTACACCTTC. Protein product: CASRTGGNGYTF.

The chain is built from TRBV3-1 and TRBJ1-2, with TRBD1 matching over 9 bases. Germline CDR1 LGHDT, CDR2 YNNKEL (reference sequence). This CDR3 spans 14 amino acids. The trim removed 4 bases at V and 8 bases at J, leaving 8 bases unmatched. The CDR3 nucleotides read TGTGCCAGCAGCCGCCCGGGACAGGGTGGCGGCTACACCTTC. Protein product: CASSRPGQGGGYTF.

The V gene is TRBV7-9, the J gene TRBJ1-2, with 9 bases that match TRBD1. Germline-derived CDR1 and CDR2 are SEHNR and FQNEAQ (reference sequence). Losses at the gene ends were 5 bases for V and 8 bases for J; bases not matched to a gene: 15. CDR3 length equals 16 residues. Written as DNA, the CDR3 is TGTGCCAGCAGCCTCACTGGGACAGGGCTGGAAGGAGGCTACACCTTC. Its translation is CASSLTGTGLEGGYTF.

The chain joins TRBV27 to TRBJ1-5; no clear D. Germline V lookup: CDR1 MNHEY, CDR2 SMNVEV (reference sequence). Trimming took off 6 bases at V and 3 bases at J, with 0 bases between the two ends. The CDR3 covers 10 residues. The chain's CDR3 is CASSNQPQHF. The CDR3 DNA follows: TGTGCCAGCAGCAATCAGCCCCAGCATTTT.